This T cell receptor (beta chain) was identified in a study of molecular identifiers for immune sequencing clone quantification. Comment on this clonotype: Its target is not known. One end of the junction varies from germline; a read error may be responsible.

TCRdb itself ran the PCR reads through MiXCR, one entry per CDR3 protein. The sample gives about 40,000 distinct CDR3 sequences, 24% of which show up once; approximately 0.89% is in the top ten. Study-level findings and limits: In CMV-specific effectors, clones above 20 copies held over 98% of molecules; naive, under 1%.

This receptor was obtained from a human donor in good health. Some libraries in this study had Jurkat cell RNA spiked in. The sample taken for sequencing was naive CD8+ T cells from blood, with Jurkat cell RNA spiked in. Noted subset: FACS-sorted CD8+CD4-CCR7+CD45RA+ naive T cells.

The CDR3 bases are TGTGCTAGCAGTGGAATCGTCTCTTTCGCCTACGAGCAGTACTTC. Translating gives CASSGIVSFAYEQYF. V usage is TRBV2 and J usage is TRBJ2-7; no firm D call. CDR3 length: 15 residues. Looked up from germline, CDR1 is SNHLY and CDR2 is FYNNEI. The entire variable domain, with the rest obtained from reference TRBV2 and TRBJ2-7, is as follows: EPEVTQTPSHQVTQMGQEVILRCVPISNHLYFYWYRQILGQKVEFLVSFYNNEISEKSEIFDDQFSVERPDGSNFTLKIRSTKLEDSAMYFCASSGIVSFAYEQYFGPGTRLTVT.